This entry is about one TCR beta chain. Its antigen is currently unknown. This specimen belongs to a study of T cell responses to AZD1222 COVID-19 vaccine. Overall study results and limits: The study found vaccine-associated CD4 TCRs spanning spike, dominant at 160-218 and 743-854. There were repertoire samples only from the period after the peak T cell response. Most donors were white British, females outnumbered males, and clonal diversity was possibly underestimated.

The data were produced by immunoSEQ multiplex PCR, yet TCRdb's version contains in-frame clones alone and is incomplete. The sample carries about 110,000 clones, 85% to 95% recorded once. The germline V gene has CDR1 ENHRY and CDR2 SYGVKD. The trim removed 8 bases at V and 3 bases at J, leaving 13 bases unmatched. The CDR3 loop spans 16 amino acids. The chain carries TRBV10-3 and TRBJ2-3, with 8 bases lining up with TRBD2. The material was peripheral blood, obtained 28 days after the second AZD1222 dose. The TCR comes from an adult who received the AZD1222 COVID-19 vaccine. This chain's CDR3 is CAIGLGAGGGTDTQYF. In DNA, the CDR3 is TGTGCCATCGGGCTTGGCGCGGGAGGTGGGACAGATACGCAGTATTTT.